Below are 32 T cell receptor beta chains sequenced from a single sample in a study of T-cell memory formation after mild COVID-19. TCRdb re-derived calls from the 5' RACE reads in MiXCR, one entry per CDR3 protein. The sample contains 400,000 or so distinct CDR3 sequences, over 15% of which appear only once. The source material was PBMCs or a T cell subset sorted from them (not recorded which). All receptors derive from an adult woman who had mild COVID-19 (a few samples of this study predate the infection). Cell type and time point are not known.

In this sample, this clonotype turned up many times. This chain links TRBV27 with TRBJ1-4, with unresolved D. The V end was cut by 5 bases, the J end by 8 bases, with 15 bases between. This CDR3 contains 14 residues. CDR1 is MNHEY and CDR2 is SMNVEV in the germline V gene (reference sequence). In DNA, the CDR3 is TGTGCCAGCAGTCCCCTGTTGATGGCGGAAAAACTGTTTTTT. Translation: CASSPLLMAEKLFF.

This clonotype has a handful of counts. The chain is built from TRBV4-3 and TRBJ1-2, with D uncertain. Germline CDR1 is LGHNA and CDR2 is YSLEER. The CDR3 is 14 residues long. The V gene lost 0 bases and the J gene lost 3 bases, with 8 bases spanning the gap. The chain's CDR3 is CASSQDPSDYGYTF. The DNA of the CDR3 is TGCGCCAGCAGCCAAGATCCGAGCGACTATGGCTACACCTTC.

The chain carries TRBV9 and TRBJ2-2; a weak D match, TRBD2 (6 bases). Deletions cut 0 bases from V and 6 bases from J, with 15 bases between. The CDR3 sequence is 16 residues long. CDR1 is SGDLS and CDR2 is YYNGEE in the germline V gene. This chain's CDR3 is CASSVVGASAPGELFF. The CDR3 DNA is TGTGCCAGCAGCGTAGTCGGGGCTAGCGCGCCCGGGGAGCTGTTTTTT.

V is TRBV18 and J is TRBJ2-7; D not resolved. CDR1 and CDR2 (germline): KGHSH, LQKENI. This CDR3 region has 14 residues. V gave up 4 bases and J gave up 0 bases, with 10 bases separating them. This CDR3 is CASSHPSTSYEQYF. As DNA, the CDR3 is TGTGCCAGCTCACACCCCTCCACCTCCTACGAGCAGTACTTC.

The chain uses TRBV12-3 or TRBV12-4 and TRBJ1-1; D perhaps matches TRBD1 (6 bases). CDR3 length: 15 amino acids. With 5 bases removed from V and 0 bases from J, the gap between germline ends came to 13 bases. This CDR3 reads CASSGGGSMNTEAFF. CDR3 nucleotide sequence: TGTGCCAGCAGTGGAGGGGGTTCCATGAACACTGAAGCTTTCTTT.

The genes are TRBV20-1 and TRBJ1-6, with D possibly matching TRBD1 (5 bases). Germline CDR1 reads DFQATT; CDR2 reads SNEGSKA (reference sequence). The CDR3 sequence is 14 residues long. V shed 0 bases and J shed 9 bases, with 12 bases lying between them. The CDR3 sequence: CSARDRRVGSPLHF. DNA for the CDR3: TGCAGTGCTAGAGATCGCAGGGTGGGTTCACCCCTCCACTTT.

The chain combines TRBV12-3 or TRBV12-4 with TRBJ2-5, with TRBD1 matching 7 bases. J gave up 5 bases and V 6 bases, and 9 bases lay outside the gene matches. There are 14 residues in the CDR3. The CDR3 protein is CASRETGPGETQYF. In nucleotides, the CDR3 is TGTGCCAGCAGAGAGACAGGGCCAGGGGAGACCCAGTACTTC.

The chain is built from TRBV7-6 and TRBJ1-4; 8 bases fit TRBD1. The germline gives CDR1 SGHVS, CDR2 FNYEAQ. There are 17 residues in the CDR3. After removal of 5 bases from V and 3 bases from J, the junction contained 11 bases not matched to a gene. The CDR3 DNA follows: TGTGCCAGCAGCAAATATATACAGGGGGGCCCTAATGAAAAACTGTTTTTT. It encodes CASSKYIQGGPNEKLFF.

The gene calls are TRBV12-3 or TRBV12-4 and TRBJ1-1; TRBD1 might be the D (5 bases). V lost 2 bases, J lost 4 bases, and 17 bases lay in between. This CDR3 has 16 amino acids. The CDR3 region is CASSLMAQAGGTEAFF. The CDR3 nucleotides are TGTGCCAGCAGTTTAATGGCACAGGCGGGGGGCACTGAAGCTTTCTTT.

This clonotype occurred many times. The rearrangement joins TRBV7-9 to TRBJ2-7; tentative D call: TRBD2 (6 bases). This CDR3 has 12 amino acids. Trimming took 5 bases from V and 3 from J, leaving 8 bases between them. Per the germline V gene, CDR1 is SEHNR and CDR2 is FQNEAQ (reference sequence). The CDR3 here is CASSPGGYEQYF. For the CDR3, the DNA is TGTGCCAGCAGCCCCGGGGGCTACGAGCAGTACTTC.

The chain couples TRBV12-3 or TRBV12-4 to TRBJ1-2; D ambiguous. The CDR3 runs 12 residues. Trimming took 5 bases from V and 4 from J, leaving 8 bases between them. The CDR3 DNA follows: TGTGCCAGCAGTGCGGACGGCTATGGCTACACCTTC. It encodes CASSADGYGYTF.

The rearrangement uses TRBV7-2 and TRBJ2-7; 8 bases match TRBD2. The CDR3 has 15 amino acids. V lost 1 base to trimming and J lost 2 bases; unmatched junction nucleotides: 4. From germline, CDR1 is SGHTA and CDR2 FQGNSA. CDR3 sequence: CASSLDAGGAYEQYF. As DNA, the CDR3 is TGTGCCAGCAGCTTAGATGCGGGAGGCGCCTACGAGCAGTACTTC.

The CDR3, as DNA: TGTGCCAGCAGTGGACACTATGGCTACACCTTC. As protein: CASSGHYGYTF. The chain couples TRBV12-3 or TRBV12-4 to TRBJ1-2; D remains ambiguous. The CDR3 is 11 amino acids. V lost 5 bases and J lost 3, with 4 bases in between.

This clonotype was recorded a few times. This sequence joins TRBV7-2 and TRBJ2-1; a possible D gene is TRBD2 (5 bases). CDR3 length: 18 residues. The V gene's germline CDR1 is SGHTA and CDR2 FQGNSA. V shed 0 bases and J shed 2 bases, with 17 bases lying between them. This chain's CDR3 is CASSLASRRRNAYNEQFF. CDR3 nucleotides: TGTGCCAGCAGCTTAGCATCTAGGAGGAGGAACGCCTACAATGAGCAGTTCTTC.

The sample holds many counts of this clonotype. The junction differs from germline at one of its ends, possibly a read error. The gene calls are TRBV4-1 and TRBJ2-3; 9 nucleotides agree with TRBD2. From germline, CDR1 is MGHRA and CDR2 YSYEKL. This CDR3 contains 15 residues. CDR3 in amino acids: CASSPLAGGTDTQYF. The CDR3 coding sequence is TGTGCCAGCAGCCCCCTCGCGGGGGGGACAGATACGCAGTATTTT.

This clonotype has a handful of counts. V gene TRBV7-8 combines with J gene TRBJ2-1, with D tentatively TRBD2 (6 bases). Germline values: CDR1 SGHVS, CDR2 FQNEAQ. The CDR3 extends over 15 amino acids. V lost 9 bases and J 6 bases, leaving 21 bases between the germline ends. The CDR3 loop is CASTPPWGETNEQFF. CDR3 nucleotides: TGTGCCAGTACCCCCCCTTGGGGGGAGACCAATGAGCAGTTCTTC. The entire variable domain, with the rest obtained from reference TRBV7-8 and TRBJ2-1, is as follows: GAGVSQSPRYKVAKRGQDVALRCDPISGHVSLFWYQQALGQGPEFLTYFQNEAQLDKSGLPSDRFFAERPEGSVSTLKIQRTQQEDSAVYLCASTPPWGETNEQFFGPGTRLTVL.

This clonotype was found a few times. The V and J genes are TRBV29-1 and TRBJ2-2, with D unresolved. CDR1 SQVTM and CDR2 ANQGSEA come from the germline V gene. The CDR3 is 11 residues long. V was trimmed by 1 base and J by 7 bases, leaving 4 bases between them. The CDR3 spells CSVEGDGELFF. The CDR3 DNA is TGCAGCGTTGAAGGTGACGGGGAGCTGTTTTTT.

The rearrangement joins TRBV12-3 or TRBV12-4 to TRBJ2-2; no definite D call. V was cut by 6 bases and J by 1 base, with 15 bases left in between. The CDR3 covers 16 residues. CDR3 nucleotides: TGTGCCAGCAGCCATAACCAGGACGTGAACACCGGGGAGCTGTTTTTT. It translates to CASSHNQDVNTGELFF.

This clonotype was picked up a small number of times. This chain uses TRBV25-1 with TRBJ2-7, with D perhaps TRBD2 (6 bases). The CDR3 is made up of 15 amino acids. The V gene lost 4 bases and the J gene lost 3 bases, with 16 bases spanning the gap. Looked up from germline, CDR1 is MGHDK and CDR2 is SYGVNS. CDR3 loop: CASSGPTRRGYEQYF. Here the CDR3 DNA reads TGTGCCAGCAGTGGGCCTACGAGGCGGGGCTACGAGCAGTACTTC.

This clonotype turned up a few times. The V call is TRBV5-5, the J call TRBJ1-2; D not certain. Germline V CDR1 and CDR2: SGHKS, YYEKEE (reference sequence). The CDR3 extends over 13 amino acids. V dropped 4 bases and J dropped 8 bases, with 15 bases sitting between them. CDR3: CASSPFQAVGYTF. The CDR3 DNA is TGTGCCAGCAGCCCCTTTCAGGCAGTGGGCTACACCTTC.

V and J are TRBV27 and TRBJ1-5; D perhaps matches TRBD1 (6 bases). Trimming removed 1 base at V and 5 bases at J, with 12 bases between. The CDR3 is made up of 15 amino acids. Germline V gene lookup returns CDR1 MNHEY and CDR2 SMNVEV (reference sequence). CDR3 sequence (DNA): TGTGCCAGCAGTTTATGGGGGGCAGGGGATCAGCCCCAGCATTTT. This encodes CASSLWGAGDQPQHF.

This clonotype was counted a few times. The chain carries TRBV20-1 and TRBJ1-2; 7 nucleotides align to TRBD1. The CDR3 extends over 12 amino acids. Germline loops: CDR1 DFQATT, CDR2 SNEGSKA (reference sequence). The ends lost 6 bases at V and 8 bases at J; junction bases unmatched: 9. CDR3 sequence: CSAAGQLGGYTF. The DNA for the CDR3 is TGCAGTGCCGCGGGACAGCTTGGCGGCTACACCTTC.

This chain uses TRBV20-1 with TRBJ2-1; perhaps TRBD2 as D (6 bases). Germline CDR1 and CDR2: DFQATT and SNEGSKA (reference sequence). The CDR3 length is 15 residues. Trimming stripped 0 bases from V and 6 bases from J, with 15 bases between. The CDR3 loop reads CSARDSGVSTNEQFF. For the CDR3, the DNA is TGCAGTGCTAGAGATTCGGGAGTTAGTACCAATGAGCAGTTCTTC.

This clonotype was observed a handful of times. The gene calls are TRBV12-3 or TRBV12-4 and TRBJ2-3; 12 nucleotides match TRBD1. With V trimmed by 4 bases and J by 4 bases, 9 bases remained unmatched. The length of the CDR3 is 17 residues. CDR3 sequence (DNA): TGTGCCAGCAGTTCCGGGACAGGGGGCAGGGTTGCAGATACGCAGTATTTT. Its protein product is CASSSGTGGRVADTQYF.

V and J are TRBV4-2 and TRBJ1-1; no firm D call. CDR3 length equals 15 residues. Trimming removed 4 bases at V and 4 bases at J, with 16 bases between. The germline V gene has CDR1 LGHNA and CDR2 YNFKEQ. The CDR3 DNA is TGTGCCAGCAGCCCGGTATCGGCCCAAGGCACTGAAGCTTTCTTT. Translated, it gives CASSPVSAQGTEAFF.

This chain joins TRBV3-1 and TRBJ2-1; 8 bases are shared with TRBD2. The germline gives CDR1 LGHDT, CDR2 YNNKEL (reference sequence). V lost 2 bases, J lost 9 bases, and 3 bases stayed unmatched. The CDR3 spans 13 residues. CDR3 protein: CASSQPTSGEQFF. CDR3 nucleotide sequence: TGTGCCAGCAGCCAACCCACTAGCGGTGAGCAGTTCTTC.

Here the CDR3 reads CASSQDPGGATEAFF. The CDR3 DNA sequence: TGCGCCAGCAGCCAAGATCCTGGAGGGGCCACTGAAGCTTTCTTT. V gene TRBV4-1 combines with J gene TRBJ1-1, with TRBD1 as a possible D gene (5 bases). CDR1 and CDR2 from the germline V gene are MGHRA and YSYEKL. Trimming took off 0 bases at V and 4 bases at J, with 12 bases between the two ends. CDR3 size: 15 residues.

Remarks on this clonotype: The junction shows a germline mismatch at one end, possibly a read error. The J gene is TRBJ2-2, the V gene TRBV2; D uncertain. Germline assignment: CDR1 SNHLY and CDR2 FYNNEI. The CDR3 runs 12 residues. The CDR3 DNA reads as TGTGCCAGCAGGGCCGACACCCGGGAGCTGTTTTTT. This sequence encodes CASRADTRELFF.

This clonotype was seen a handful of times. The CDR3 nucleotides read TGTGCCAGCAGTTCTGGAAGGAGCTCCTACAATGAGCAGTTCTTC. Its translation is CASSSGRSSYNEQFF. V gene TRBV12-3 or TRBV12-4 combines with J gene TRBJ2-1; D is ambiguous. The CDR3 totals 15 residues. V lost 4 bases to trimming and J lost 0 bases, with 10 bases between them.

This clonotype was recorded a few times. J is TRBJ1-5 and V is TRBV29-1; no clear D gene. Trimming took off 5 bases at V and 9 bases at J, with 17 bases between the two ends. Germline values: CDR1 SQVTM, CDR2 ANQGSEA. This CDR3 contains 13 residues. In DNA form, the CDR3 reads TGCAGCGTTCGGACGGCTCATCAAGGGCCCCAGCATTTT. This codes for CSVRTAHQGPQHF. Variable domain in full (rest from reference TRBV29-1 and TRBJ1-5): SAVISQKPSRDICQRGTSLTIQCQVDSQVTMMFWYRQQPGQSLTLIATANQGSEATYESGFVIDKFPISRPNLTFSTLTVSNMSPEDSSIYLCSVRTAHQGPQHFGDGTRLSIL.

The gene calls are TRBV7-2 and TRBJ2-1; D remains ambiguous. The CDR3 totals 15 residues. V lost 1 base to trimming and J lost 10 bases, with 17 bases between them. From germline, CDR1 is SGHTA and CDR2 FQGNSA. The CDR3 DNA reads TGTGCCAGCAGCTTAGGTGCCCTTACCCAGGAGGAGCAGTTCTTC. Amino acid sequence: CASSLGALTQEEQFF.

The chain is built from TRBV12-3 or TRBV12-4 and TRBJ2-1, with TRBD2 identical over 9 bases. V trimming: 2 bases; J trimming: 0 bases; junction bases outside the gene matches: 5. CDR3 length equals 17 residues. CDR3 bases: TGTGCCAGCAGTTTAAAGACTAGCGGATACTCCTACAATGAGCAGTTCTTC. Translated: CASSLKTSGYSYNEQFF.